Below are 17 T cell receptor beta chains sequenced from a single sample in a study of T cells expressing NK-cell markers. TCRdb reworked the 5' RACE reads into one entry per CDR3 protein, no DNA. In all, the sample yields 300,000 to 500,000 distinct CDR3 sequences. What was sequenced was blood T cells: a sorted CD56 or NKG2C T cell subset, CD4+ or CD8+ T cells, or bulk PBMC T cells (not recorded which). All receptors derive from a woman between 45 and 60 years old in good health.

The chain carries TRBV11-3 and TRBJ2-3; the D call from TCRdb, TRBD1, cannot be confirmed without DNA. CDR3 length: 16 residues. Germline V gene lookup returns CDR1 SGHNT and CDR2 YENEEA. The chain's CDR3 is CASSSPPGGSTDTQYF.

The genes are TRBV20-1 and TRBJ2-7; the TRBD1 assignment by TCRdb is unverifiable without DNA. The CDR3 has 16 amino acids. Per germline, CDR1 DFQATT and CDR2 SNEGSKA (reference sequence). CDR3 loop: CSARSSGTGRNYEQYF.

The V and J genes are TRBV19 and TRBJ2-1. CDR1 is LNHDA and CDR2 is SQIVND in the germline V gene (reference sequence). This CDR3 spans 13 amino acids. Here the CDR3 reads CASHAQRNNEQFF.

This sequence joins TRBV4-2 and TRBJ1-1; TCRdb returns TRBD1, unconfirmable since there is no DNA. This CDR3 comprises 15 residues. Germline V gene data show CDR1 as LGHNA and CDR2 as YNFKEQ. This CDR3 is CASSQNRRAGVSAFF.

V usage is TRBV14 and J usage is TRBJ2-2; the D gene TCRdb calls, TRBD2, cannot be checked with no DNA. Germline values: CDR1 SGHDN, CDR2 FVKESK. CDR3 length equals 18 residues. CDR3 region: CASRPGLAVSPNTGELFF.

J is TRBJ2-7 and V is TRBV24-1; TCRdb outputs TRBD1, but without DNA this stays unchecked. The CDR3 is 13 residues long. The germline V gene encodes CDR1 KGHDR and CDR2 SFDVKD. The CDR3 spells CATSGQGSYEQYF.

The CDR3 here is CASSPPGGRGYTF. The gene calls are TRBV9 and TRBJ1-2; TCRdb calls TRBD1, which cannot be checked without DNA. The germline V gene has CDR1 SGDLS and CDR2 YYNGEE. CDR3 size: 13 residues.

J is TRBJ2-4 and V is TRBV5-1. This CDR3 region has 13 residues. Germline CDR1 and CDR2: SGHRS and YFSETQ. CDR3: CASSALLENIQYF.

This rearrangement joins TRBV7-9 to TRBJ2-5. CDR3 length: 16 amino acids. In germline, CDR1 is SEHNR, CDR2 FQNEAQ (reference sequence). CDR3 loop: CASSLSFRTKQETQYF. The full variable domain, rest sourced from reference TRBV7-9 and TRBJ2-5, is DTGVSQNPRHKITKRGQNVTFRCDPISEHNRLYWYRQTLGQGPEFLTYFQNEAQLEKSRLLSDRFSAERPKGSFSTLEIQRTEQGDSAMYLCASSLSFRTKQETQYFGPGTRLLVL.

The chain joins TRBV28 to TRBJ2-1; TCRdb picks TRBD2, but there is no DNA to check that call. Germline V lookup: CDR1 MDHEN, CDR2 SYDVKM. The CDR3 sequence is 17 residues long. The CDR3 sequence is CASSLASGRVNYNEQFF.

The rearrangement links TRBV20-1 to TRBJ2-5; lacking DNA, the TRBD1 call made by TCRdb goes unchecked. Germline loops: CDR1 DFQATT, CDR2 SNEGSKA (reference sequence). The CDR3 consists of 14 residues. The CDR3 loop is CSARGGGRRETQYF.

The genes are TRBV14 and TRBJ2-2. The length of the CDR3 is 14 residues. Germline V gene data show CDR1 as SGHDN and CDR2 as FVKESK. CDR3: CASSQEMDTGELFF.

V gene TRBV2 combines with J gene TRBJ2-7; the D gene TCRdb calls, TRBD1, cannot be checked with no DNA. The CDR3 is 15 amino acids. Germline V CDR1 and CDR2: SNHLY, FYNNEI. CDR3 region: CASSGRTGTAYEQYF.

V and J are TRBV6-6 and TRBJ2-1; TCRdb proposes TRBD1, but this gene call is untestable without DNA. This CDR3 region has 13 residues. Germline CDR1 is MNHNY and CDR2 is SVGAGI (reference sequence). The CDR3 reads CASLGQGFDEQFF.

The rearrangement links TRBV28 to TRBJ2-1; there is no DNA to check the TCRdb D call of TRBD1. Per the germline V gene, CDR1 is MDHEN and CDR2 is SYDVKM. The CDR3 sequence is 14 residues long. The CDR3 region is CASSPGQGFNEQFF.

The chain joins TRBV2 to TRBJ2-1; checking the TCRdb D call of TRBD2 is not possible without DNA. Germline CDR1 reads SNHLY; CDR2 reads FYNNEI. The CDR3 is made up of 15 amino acids. This CDR3 reads CASIRASGRVDEQFF.

V gene TRBV28 combines with J gene TRBJ2-4; TCRdb names TRBD2, which stays unverified in the absence of DNA. Germline assignment: CDR1 MDHEN and CDR2 SYDVKM. CDR3 size: 14 residues. This chain's CDR3 is CASSFSRPENIQYF.